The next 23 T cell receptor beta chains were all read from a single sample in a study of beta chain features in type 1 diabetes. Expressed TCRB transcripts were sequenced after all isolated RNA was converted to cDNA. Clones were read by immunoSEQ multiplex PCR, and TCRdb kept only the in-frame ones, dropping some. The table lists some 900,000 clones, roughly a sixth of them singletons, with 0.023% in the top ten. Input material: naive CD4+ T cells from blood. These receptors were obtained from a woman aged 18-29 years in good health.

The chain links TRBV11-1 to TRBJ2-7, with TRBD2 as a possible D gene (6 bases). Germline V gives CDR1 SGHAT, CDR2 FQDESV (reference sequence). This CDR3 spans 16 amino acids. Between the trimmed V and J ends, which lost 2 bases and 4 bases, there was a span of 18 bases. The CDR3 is CASSLMFGRGVYEQYF. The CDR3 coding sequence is TGTGCCAGCAGCTTAATGTTCGGGAGAGGGGTTTACGAGCAGTACTTC.

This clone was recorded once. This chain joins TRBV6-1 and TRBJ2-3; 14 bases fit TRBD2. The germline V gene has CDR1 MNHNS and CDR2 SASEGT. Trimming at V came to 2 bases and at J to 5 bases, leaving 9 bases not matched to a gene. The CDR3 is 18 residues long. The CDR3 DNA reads TGTGCCAGCAGTGAATACCGGACTAGCGGGAGGTTAAAAGATACGCAGTATTTT. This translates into CASSEYRTSGRLKDTQYF.

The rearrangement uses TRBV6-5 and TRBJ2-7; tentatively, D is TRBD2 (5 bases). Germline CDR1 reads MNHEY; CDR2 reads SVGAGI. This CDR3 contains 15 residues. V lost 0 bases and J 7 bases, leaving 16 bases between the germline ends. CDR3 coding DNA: TGTGCCAGCAGTTACTCAAGGCTAGCCTCGACTGAGCAGTACTTC. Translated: CASSYSRLASTEQYF.

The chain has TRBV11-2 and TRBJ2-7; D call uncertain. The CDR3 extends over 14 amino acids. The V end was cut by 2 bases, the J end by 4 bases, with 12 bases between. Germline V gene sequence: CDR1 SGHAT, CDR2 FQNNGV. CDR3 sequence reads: CASSLIRVHYEQYF. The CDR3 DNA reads TGTGCCAGCAGCTTAATCCGGGTTCATTACGAGCAGTACTTC.

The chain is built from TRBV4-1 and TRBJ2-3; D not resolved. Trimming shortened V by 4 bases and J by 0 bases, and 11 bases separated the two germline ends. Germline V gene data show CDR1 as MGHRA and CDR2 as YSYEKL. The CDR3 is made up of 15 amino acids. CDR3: CASSLPGGSTDTQYF. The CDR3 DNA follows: TGCGCCAGCAGCCTCCCGGGCGGTAGCACAGATACGCAGTATTTT.

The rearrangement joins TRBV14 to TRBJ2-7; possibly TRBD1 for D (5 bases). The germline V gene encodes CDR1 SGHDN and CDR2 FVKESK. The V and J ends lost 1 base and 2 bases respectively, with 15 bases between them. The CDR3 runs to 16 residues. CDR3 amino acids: CASSQAQGPPTYEQYF. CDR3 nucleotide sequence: TGTGCCAGCAGCCAAGCCCAGGGCCCTCCGACCTACGAGCAGTACTTC. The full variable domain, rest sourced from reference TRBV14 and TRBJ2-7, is EAGVTQFPSHSVIEKGQTVTLRCDPISGHDNLYWYRRVMGKEIKFLLHFVKESKQDESGMPNNRFLAERTGGTYSTLKVQPAELEDSGVYFCASSQAQGPPTYEQYFGPGTRLTVT.

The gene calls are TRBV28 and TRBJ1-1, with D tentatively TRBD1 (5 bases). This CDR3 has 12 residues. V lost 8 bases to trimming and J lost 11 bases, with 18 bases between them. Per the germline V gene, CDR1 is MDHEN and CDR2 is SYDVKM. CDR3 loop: CASERGARGAFF. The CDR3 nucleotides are TGTGCCAGCGAAAGAGGAGCTCGGGGGGCTTTCTTT.

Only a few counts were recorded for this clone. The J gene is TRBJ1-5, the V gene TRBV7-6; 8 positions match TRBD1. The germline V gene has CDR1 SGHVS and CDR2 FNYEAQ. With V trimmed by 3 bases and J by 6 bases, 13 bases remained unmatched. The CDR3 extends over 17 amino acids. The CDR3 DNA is TGTGCCAGCAGCTTTCTAGGTGGTGCAGGGGGCCTTCAGCCCCAGCATTTT. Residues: CASSFLGGAGGLQPQHF.

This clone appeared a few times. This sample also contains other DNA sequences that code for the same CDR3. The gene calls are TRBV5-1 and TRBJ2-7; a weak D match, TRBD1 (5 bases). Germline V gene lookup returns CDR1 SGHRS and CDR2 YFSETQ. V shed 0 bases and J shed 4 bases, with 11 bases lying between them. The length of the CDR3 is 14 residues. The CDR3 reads CASSLAGQGYEQYF. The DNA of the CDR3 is TGCGCCAGCAGCTTGGCCGGTCAGGGATACGAGCAGTACTTC. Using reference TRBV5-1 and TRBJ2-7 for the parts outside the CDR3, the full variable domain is KAGVTQTPRYLIKTRGQQVTLSCSPISGHRSVSWYQQTPGQGLQFLFEYFSETQRNKGNFPGRFSGRQFSNSRSEMNVSTLELGDSALYLCASSLAGQGYEQYFGPGTRLTVT.

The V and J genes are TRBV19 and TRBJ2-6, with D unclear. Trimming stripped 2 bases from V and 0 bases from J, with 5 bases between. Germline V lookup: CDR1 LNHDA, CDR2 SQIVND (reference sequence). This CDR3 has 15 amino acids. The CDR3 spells CASSILLSGANVLTF. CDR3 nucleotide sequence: TGTGCCAGTAGTATACTACTCTCTGGGGCCAACGTCCTGACTTTC. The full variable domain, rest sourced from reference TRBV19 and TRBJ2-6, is DGGITQSPKYLFRKEGQNVTLSCEQNLNHDAMYWYRQDPGQGLRLIYYSQIVNDFQKGDIAEGYSVSREKKESFPLTVTSAQKNPTAFYLCASSILLSGANVLTFGAGSRLTVL.

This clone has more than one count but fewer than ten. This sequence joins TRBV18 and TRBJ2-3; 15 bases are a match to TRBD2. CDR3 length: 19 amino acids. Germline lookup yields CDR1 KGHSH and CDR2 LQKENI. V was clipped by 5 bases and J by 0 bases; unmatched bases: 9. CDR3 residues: CASSASTGTSGRSTDTQYF. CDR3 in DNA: TGTGCCAGCTCAGCTTCTACCGGGACTAGCGGGAGGAGCACAGATACGCAGTATTTT.

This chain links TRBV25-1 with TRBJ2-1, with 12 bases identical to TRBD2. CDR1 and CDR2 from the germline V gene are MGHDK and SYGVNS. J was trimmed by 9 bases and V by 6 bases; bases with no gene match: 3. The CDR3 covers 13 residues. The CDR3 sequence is CASRTSGSTEQFF. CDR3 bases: TGTGCCAGCAGGACTAGCGGGAGTACTGAGCAGTTCTTC.

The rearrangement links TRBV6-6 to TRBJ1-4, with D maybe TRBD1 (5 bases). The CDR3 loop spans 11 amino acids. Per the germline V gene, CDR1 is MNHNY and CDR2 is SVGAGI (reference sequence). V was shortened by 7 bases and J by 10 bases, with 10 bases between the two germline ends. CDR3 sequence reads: CASNGGRKLFF. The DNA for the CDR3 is TGTGCCAGCAATGGGGGACGAAAACTGTTTTTT.

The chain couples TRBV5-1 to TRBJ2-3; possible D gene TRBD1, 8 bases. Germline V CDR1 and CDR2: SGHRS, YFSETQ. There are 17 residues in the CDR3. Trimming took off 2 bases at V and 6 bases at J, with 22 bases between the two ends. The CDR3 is CASSLLRQGRARDTQYF. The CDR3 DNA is TGCGCCAGCAGCTTACTGCGACAGGGGAGGGCTAGGGATACGCAGTATTTT.

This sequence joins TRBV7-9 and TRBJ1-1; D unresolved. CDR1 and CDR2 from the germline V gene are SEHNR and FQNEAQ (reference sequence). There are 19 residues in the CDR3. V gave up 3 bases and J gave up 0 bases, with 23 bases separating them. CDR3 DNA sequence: TGTGCCAGCAGCTTGGATCATGTGGTAGGCAGCCAAATGAACACTGAAGCTTTCTTT. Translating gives CASSLDHVVGSQMNTEAFF.

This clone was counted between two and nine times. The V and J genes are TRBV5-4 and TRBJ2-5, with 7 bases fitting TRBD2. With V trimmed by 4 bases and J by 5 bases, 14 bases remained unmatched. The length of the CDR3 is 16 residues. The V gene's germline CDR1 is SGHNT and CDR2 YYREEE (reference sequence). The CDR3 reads CASSVGGTTLKETQYF. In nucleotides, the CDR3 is TGTGCCAGCAGCGTGGGAGGGACTACTTTAAAGGAGACCCAGTACTTC.

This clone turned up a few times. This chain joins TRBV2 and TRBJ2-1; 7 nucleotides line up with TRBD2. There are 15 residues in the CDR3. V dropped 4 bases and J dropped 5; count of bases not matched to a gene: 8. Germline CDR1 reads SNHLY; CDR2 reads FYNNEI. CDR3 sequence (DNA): TGTGCCAGCAGTGTAGGGCTAGCGGAAAACAATGAGCAGTTCTTC. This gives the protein CASSVGLAENNEQFF.

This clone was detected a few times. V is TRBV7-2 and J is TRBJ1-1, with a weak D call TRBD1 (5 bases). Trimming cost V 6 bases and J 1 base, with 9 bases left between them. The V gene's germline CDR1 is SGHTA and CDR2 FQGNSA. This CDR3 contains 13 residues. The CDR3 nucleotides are TGTGCCAGCAGATCCGACAGGAACACTGAAGCTTTCTTT. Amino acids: CASRSDRNTEAFF.

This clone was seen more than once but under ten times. CDR3 sequence (DNA): TGTGCCAGCAGCTTTAGGGAAGAGCAGTTCTTC. Amino acids: CASSFREEQFF. The rearrangement joins TRBV7-9 to TRBJ2-1; D is undetermined. The CDR3 totals 11 residues. Germline lookup yields CDR1 SEHNR and CDR2 FQNEAQ (reference sequence). The V end was cut by 3 bases, the J end by 10 bases, with 7 bases between. The full variable domain, completed using reference TRBV7-9 and TRBJ2-1, is DTGVSQNPRHKITKRGQNVTFRCDPISEHNRLYWYRQTLGQGPEFLTYFQNEAQLEKSRLLSDRFSAERPKGSFSTLEIQRTEQGDSAMYLCASSFREEQFFGPGTRLTVL.

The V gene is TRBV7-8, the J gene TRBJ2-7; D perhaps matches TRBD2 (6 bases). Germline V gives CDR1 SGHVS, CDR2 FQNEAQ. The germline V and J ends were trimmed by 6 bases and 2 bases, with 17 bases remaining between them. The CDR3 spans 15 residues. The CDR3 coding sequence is TGTGCCAGCAGGGCCAATCGGGCGGGACCCTACGAGCAGTACTTC. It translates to CASRANRAGPYEQYF.

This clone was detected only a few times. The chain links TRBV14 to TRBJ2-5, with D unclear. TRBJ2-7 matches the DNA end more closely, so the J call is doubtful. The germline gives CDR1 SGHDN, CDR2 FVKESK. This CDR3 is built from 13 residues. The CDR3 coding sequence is TGTGCCAGCAGCCAAGATTACGGCTACGAGCAGTACTTC. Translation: CASSQDYGYEQYF.

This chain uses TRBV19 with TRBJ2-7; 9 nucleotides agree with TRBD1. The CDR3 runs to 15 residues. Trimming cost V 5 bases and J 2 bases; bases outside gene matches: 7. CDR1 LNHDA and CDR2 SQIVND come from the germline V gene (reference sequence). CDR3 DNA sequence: TGTGCCAGTAGTCCGCCGGACAGGGGCGCCTACGAGCAGTACTTC. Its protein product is CASSPPDRGAYEQYF.

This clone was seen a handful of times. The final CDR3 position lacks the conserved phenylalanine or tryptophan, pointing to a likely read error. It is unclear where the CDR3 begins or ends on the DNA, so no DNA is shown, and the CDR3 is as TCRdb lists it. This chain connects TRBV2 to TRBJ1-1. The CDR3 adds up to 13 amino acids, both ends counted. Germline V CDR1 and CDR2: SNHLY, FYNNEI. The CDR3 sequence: CASSEAKSLSLTL.